This T cell receptor (beta chain) is drawn from a study of regulatory T cells in long-lasting Graves disease. Across the whole study: Patients with new Graves' disease had used antithyroid drugs below 3 months.

The V end lost 6 bases, the J end lost 6 bases, and 15 bases lay between the germline ends. Germline V gene data show CDR1 as SNHLY and CDR2 as FYNNEI. This CDR3 has 13 residues. Construction of the TCR beta libraries employed iRepertoire HTBI primers in conjunction with Arm-PCR of CDR3 regions. TCRdb analysed the multiplex PCR reads with MiXCR anew, one entry per CDR3 protein. In the table there are over 500,000 distinct CDR3 sequences, roughly 15% of which are singletons. As to time point: newly diagnosed GD, antithyroid drugs for less than 3 months. Isolated PBMC RNA provided the starting material for the TCR library. This clonotype was observed many times. The sample was also reused in another study, on T cells in Graves' hyperthyroidism and ophthalmopathy. This second study says: Patients aged 18 to 65 with hyperthyroidism were newly diagnosed, with duration under 2 months. Blood samples included most of the expanded thyroid clonotypes exceeding 0.001. Ophthalmopathy prediction by the model preceded onset by a median roughly 6 months.

This chain connects TRBV2 to TRBJ2-7; D possibly corresponds to TRBD2 (6 bases). The TCR sequence derives from a woman aged 30 to 39 with Graves disease. Material: peripheral blood mononuclear cells (PBMCs), obtained at new diagnosis, from a patient treated with antithyroid drugs. The CDR3 DNA reads as TGTGCCAGCAGGGGCGGGATGAGGAGCGAGCAGTACTTC. Residues: CASRGGMRSEQYF. The complete variable domain, with remaining parts taken from reference TRBV2 and TRBJ2-7, reads EPEVTQTPSHQVTQMGQEVILRCVPISNHLYFYWYRQILGQKVEFLVSFYNNEISEKSEIFDDQFSVERPDGSNFTLKIRSTKLEDSAMYFCASRGGMRSEQYFGPGTRLTVT.